Listed here are 12 T cell receptor beta chains from one sample, sequenced in a study of T cell responses to AZD1222 COVID-19 vaccine. This table comes from immunoSEQ multiplex PCR, and its TCRdb copy is limited to in-frame clones, with some not included. This repertoire shows roughly 40,000 clones, roughly 91% found once; its top ten account for about 36%. The sample in question was peripheral blood, obtained 28 days after the second AZD1222 dose. Receptors originate from an adult who received the AZD1222 COVID-19 vaccine.

The rearrangement joins TRBV19 to TRBJ2-7; 9 bases line up with TRBD1. The germline V gene has CDR1 LNHDA and CDR2 SQIVND (reference sequence). The CDR3 has 17 residues. J lost 0 bases, V lost 5 bases, and 11 bases had no gene match. The chain's CDR3 is CASSPWAGTGSSYEQYF. In nucleotides, the CDR3 is TGTGCCAGTAGTCCATGGGCGGGGACAGGGTCCTCCTACGAGCAGTACTTC.

J is TRBJ2-7 and V is TRBV7-2; no clear D. V lost 4 bases and J 0 bases, leaving 13 bases between the germline ends. The germline CDR1 and CDR2 sequences are SGHTA and FQGNSA. The CDR3 has 15 residues. The CDR3 region has the DNA TGTGCCAGCAGCTCCCATCCTCTTACCTCCTACGAGCAGTACTTC. Its translation is CASSSHPLTSYEQYF.

This chain uses TRBV7-9 with TRBJ1-2; D is possibly TRBD1 (5 bases). Germline V gives CDR1 SEHNR, CDR2 FQNEAQ (reference sequence). V lost 7 bases and J 6 bases, leaving 15 bases between the germline ends. The CDR3 is made up of 13 amino acids. CDR3 residues: CASTPLGANGYTF. In DNA, the CDR3 is TGTGCCAGCACCCCACTCGGGGCCAATGGCTACACCTTC.

The count of this clone is one. V gene TRBV27 combines with J gene TRBJ1-2; no reliable D call. CDR3 size: 15 residues. CDR1 is MNHEY, CDR2 SMNVEV, per germline (reference sequence). The germline V and J ends were trimmed by 0 bases and 5 bases, with 13 bases remaining between them. CDR3 residues: CASSLSGTKQYGYTF. DNA for the CDR3: TGTGCCAGCAGTTTATCAGGTACAAAGCAGTATGGCTACACCTTC.

This chain joins TRBV19 and TRBJ1-1; D call uncertain. The CDR3 totals 13 residues. The V and J ends lost 7 bases and 1 base respectively, with 10 bases between them. Germline CDR1 LNHDA, CDR2 SQIVND (reference sequence). In nucleotides, the CDR3 is TGTGCCAGTACCCGTAGGGAGAACACTGAAGCTTTCTTT. This encodes CASTRRENTEAFF.

The rearrangement uses TRBV6-6 and TRBJ1-5; 11 positions agree with TRBD1. Germline V CDR1 and CDR2: MNHNY, SVGAGI (reference sequence). V lost 5 bases and J lost 4; bases outside the gene matches: 7. There are 16 residues in the CDR3. The CDR3 region is CASSPRTGGLNQPQHF. CDR3 DNA sequence: TGTGCCAGCAGTCCCAGGACAGGGGGCTTGAATCAGCCCCAGCATTTT.

This chain connects TRBV7-2 to TRBJ1-5; weak D call: TRBD1 (6 bases). V shed 4 bases and J shed 0 bases, with 19 bases lying between them. Germline CDR1 SGHTA, CDR2 FQGNSA. This CDR3 is built from 18 residues. The CDR3 nucleotides are TGTGCCAGCAGCTCCAGGGGTCGGGCCAGCTATAGCAATCAGCCCCAGCATTTT. Its translation is CASSSRGRASYSNQPQHF.

This sequence joins TRBV2 and TRBJ2-3, with D hard to call. This CDR3 contains 14 residues. The germline V gene encodes CDR1 SNHLY and CDR2 FYNNEI. Trimming stripped 3 bases from V and 1 base from J, with 8 bases between. The CDR3 sequence is CASSDRPGTDTQYF. Here the CDR3 DNA reads TGTGCCAGCAGTGACAGGCCTGGCACAGATACGCAGTATTTT.

This clone was picked up one time. This chain connects TRBV19 to TRBJ2-5; perhaps TRBD1 as D (5 bases). V was clipped by 6 bases and J by 5 bases, with 16 bases between them. The CDR3 is 14 residues long. Germline V gives CDR1 LNHDA, CDR2 SQIVND (reference sequence). CDR3 in amino acids: CASSPRRQKETQYF. DNA for the CDR3: TGTGCCAGTAGCCCCCGAAGACAGAAGGAGACCCAGTACTTC.

The chain carries TRBV11-2 and TRBJ1-3, with D possibly TRBD1 on 5 matching bases. From germline, CDR1 is SGHAT and CDR2 FQNNGV. Trimming left V 0 bases short and J 4 bases short, with 7 bases between. This CDR3 spans 14 amino acids. DNA of the CDR3: TGTGCCAGCAGCTTAGATCAGGGAGGAAACACCATATATTTT. This encodes CASSLDQGGNTIYF.

V gene TRBV6-5 combines with J gene TRBJ1-1; D remains unclear. CDR3 length: 16 residues. V lost 1 base and J lost 0, with 12 bases in between. Looked up from germline, CDR1 is MNHEY and CDR2 is SVGAGI. The CDR3 sequence is CASSYFPAGLNTEAFF. CDR3 DNA sequence: TGTGCCAGCAGTTACTTCCCCGCCGGGCTGAACACTGAAGCTTTCTTT.

The rearrangement joins TRBV5-1 to TRBJ2-2; TRBD1 aligns across 9 bases. V was clipped by 0 bases and J by 4 bases; unmatched bases: 4. CDR1 and CDR2 (germline): SGHRS, YFSETQ. CDR3 length: 16 residues. The DNA for the CDR3 is TGCGCCAGCAGCTTGGCCGGACAGGGGCCCACCGGGGAGCTGTTTTTT. This codes for CASSLAGQGPTGELFF.